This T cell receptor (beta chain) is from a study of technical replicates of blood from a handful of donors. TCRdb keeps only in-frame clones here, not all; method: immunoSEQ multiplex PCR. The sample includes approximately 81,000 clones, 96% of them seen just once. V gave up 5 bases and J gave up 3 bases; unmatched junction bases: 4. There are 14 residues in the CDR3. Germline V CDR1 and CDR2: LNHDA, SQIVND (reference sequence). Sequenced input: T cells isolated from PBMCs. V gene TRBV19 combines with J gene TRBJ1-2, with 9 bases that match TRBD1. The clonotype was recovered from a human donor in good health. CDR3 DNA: TGTGCCAGTAGTCTACAGGGGGCTCACTATGGCTACACCTTC. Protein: CASSLQGAHYGYTF.